This T cell receptor (beta chain) was identified in a study of monozygotic twins with inflammatory bowel disease. Study results and limitations: T cell subtypes that differed could not be told apart. Among twins, concordant and discordant pairs did not differ in repertoire similarity, possibly from limited power.

Template switching added UMIs carrying a 6-nucleotide sample barcode. TCRalpha along with TCRbeta cDNA was subjected to two nested PCRs lasting 16 and 9 cycles. TCRdb re-called the 5' RACE reads; every CDR3 protein appears as one record, without DNA. Seen in this sample are hundreds of thousands of distinct CDR3 sequences; the ten most common clones hold 2% to 2.5%. In regard to this clonotype: Its specificity is not known.

The CDR3 runs 14 residues. The germline V gene encodes CDR1 MNHNS and CDR2 SASEGT. The TCR was taken from a human donor with ulcerative colitis or Crohn's disease, or a healthy co-twin of an affected twin (not recorded which). Sequences were obtained from blood. The V and J genes are TRBV6-1 and TRBJ1-2. The CDR3 spells CASPDSRPNYGYTF.